Presented here are 22 T cell receptor beta chains from one specimen sequenced in a study of blood T cell repertoires in COVID-19. Clones were sequenced by immunoSEQ multiplex PCR, and TCRdb holds only the in-frame ones, with some missing. The sample records under 60,000 clones, 70% to 90% being singletons. Material: peripheral blood. The source is a human donor in a cohort sampled during active COVID-19.

The V call is TRBV5-1, the J call TRBJ1-5; possibly TRBD1 for D (5 bases). Trimming took off 2 bases at V and 0 bases at J, with 12 bases between the two ends. The CDR3 length is 16 residues. From germline, CDR1 is SGHRS and CDR2 YFSETQ. The CDR3, as DNA: TGCGCCAGCAGCTTTGCAGGGCTGGATAGCAATCAGCCCCAGCATTTT. The encoded protein is CASSFAGLDSNQPQHF. Filled out from reference TRBV5-1 and TRBJ1-5, the complete variable domain reads KAGVTQTPRYLIKTRGQQVTLSCSPISGHRSVSWYQQTPGQGLQFLFEYFSETQRNKGNFPGRFSGRQFSNSRSEMNVSTLELGDSALYLCASSFAGLDSNQPQHFGDGTRLSIL.

The chain joins TRBV7-9 to TRBJ1-5; tentatively, D is TRBD1 (6 bases). The CDR3 is made up of 14 amino acids. Germline CDR1 and CDR2: SEHNR and FQNEAQ (reference sequence). Deletions cut 5 bases from V and 6 bases from J, with 14 bases between. The CDR3 loop reads CASSPLGGAQPQHF. The CDR3 DNA follows: TGTGCCAGCAGCCCTTTAGGGGGGGCTCAGCCCCAGCATTTT.

The CDR3 protein is CASSVGDRGPTEAFF. The CDR3 DNA is TGTGCCAGCAGCGTAGGGGACAGGGGGCCTACTGAAGCTTTCTTT. V is TRBV9 and J is TRBJ1-1, with TRBD1 matching over 12 bases. Germline V gives CDR1 SGDLS, CDR2 YYNGEE. After removal of 0 bases from V and 5 bases from J, the junction contained 2 bases not matched to a gene. This CDR3 comprises 15 residues.

The J gene is TRBJ1-5, the V gene TRBV28, with D possibly TRBD1 on 6 matching bases. This CDR3 is 19 amino acids long. CDR1 and CDR2 (germline): MDHEN, SYDVKM. Trimming took 1 base from V and 6 from J, leaving 25 bases between them. The CDR3 sequence is CASSLSGGRGEGGGQPQHF. The CDR3 nucleotides read TGTGCCAGCAGTTTATCGGGCGGCCGGGGGGAGGGGGGGGGTCAGCCCCAGCATTTT.

The count of this clone is one. The CDR3 sequence is CASSIDGILRGYTF. CDR3 sequence (DNA): TGTGCCAGTAGTATAGACGGGATCCTACGTGGCTACACCTTC. V usage is TRBV19 and J usage is TRBJ1-2; D uncertain. The CDR3 sequence is 14 residues long. The germline V gene encodes CDR1 LNHDA and CDR2 SQIVND (reference sequence). Trimming left V 0 bases short and J 7 bases short, with 12 bases between.

This sequence joins TRBV7-9 and TRBJ1-4, with TRBD1 identical over 7 bases. Trimming at V came to 6 bases and at J to 5 bases, leaving 6 bases not matched to a gene. Germline V lookup: CDR1 SEHNR, CDR2 FQNEAQ (reference sequence). The CDR3 is made up of 14 amino acids. The CDR3 loop is CASSKGQSNEKLFF. DNA of the CDR3: TGTGCCAGCAGTAAGGGACAGTCGAATGAAAAACTGTTTTTT. The full variable domain, its missing parts supplied by reference TRBV7-9 and TRBJ1-4, is DTGVSQNPRHKITKRGQNVTFRCDPISEHNRLYWYRQTLGQGPEFLTYFQNEAQLEKSRLLSDRFSAERPKGSFSTLEIQRTEQGDSAMYLCASSKGQSNEKLFFGSGTQLSVL.

The chain combines TRBV6-4 with TRBJ1-2; 7 bases fit TRBD1. J was trimmed by 7 bases and V by 6 bases; bases with no gene match: 8. Germline assignment: CDR1 MRHNA and CDR2 SNTAGT. CDR3 length equals 13 residues. CDR3 amino acids: CASRNHRGGGYTF. The CDR3 nucleotides are TGTGCCAGCAGAAATCACAGGGGCGGTGGCTACACCTTC.

This clone was observed a single time. The chain employs TRBV7-2 and TRBJ1-2; a weak D match, TRBD1 (6 bases). With 7 bases removed from V and 0 bases from J, the gap between germline ends came to 12 bases. Germline CDR1 SGHTA, CDR2 FQGNSA. The CDR3 contains 14 residues. The CDR3 protein is CASTPDRTNYGYTF. In nucleotides, the CDR3 is TGTGCCAGCACCCCGGACAGAACTAACTATGGCTACACCTTC.

Only a few counts were recorded for this clone. CDR3 coding DNA: TGTGCCAGCAGCCCAAGGAGCGCAAATGAGCAGTTCTTC. Its translation is CASSPRSANEQFF. The chain couples TRBV5-6 to TRBJ2-1, with no clear D. The germline gives CDR1 SGHDT, CDR2 YYEEEE. The ends were cut back, 4 bases at V and 7 bases at J, with 12 bases in the middle. This CDR3 spans 13 amino acids.

This clone was found a few times. V is TRBV30 and J is TRBJ1-1, with a possible D match to TRBD1 (5 bases). V lost 0 bases and J 14 bases, leaving 16 bases between the germline ends. The germline V gene encodes CDR1 GTSNPN and CDR2 SVGIG (reference sequence). The CDR3 is 12 amino acids. The CDR3 region is CAWSVDGPREFF. The DNA for the CDR3 is TGTGCCTGGAGTGTAGATGGCCCCAGGGAATTCTTT.

V gene TRBV2 combines with J gene TRBJ2-1; TRBD2 might be the D (6 bases). The CDR3 has 14 residues. Looked up from germline, CDR1 is SNHLY and CDR2 is FYNNEI. Trimming cost V 1 base and J 6 bases, with 10 bases left between them. The CDR3 loop is CASSEGRGVNEQFF. The CDR3 DNA reads as TGTGCCAGCAGTGAAGGGCGGGGCGTCAATGAGCAGTTCTTC.

This chain links TRBV30 with TRBJ2-7; maybe TRBD2 (6 bases). Germline CDR1 is GTSNPN and CDR2 is SVGIG (reference sequence). The CDR3 extends over 14 amino acids. Trimming stripped 3 bases from V and 1 base from J, with 13 bases between. CDR3 nucleotides: TGTGCCTGGAGATTGGGGGGACGGTCCTACGAGCAGTACTTC. It encodes CAWRLGGRSYEQYF.

V usage is TRBV19 and J usage is TRBJ1-6; TRBD1 aligns across 9 bases. V dropped 5 bases and J dropped 10; count of bases not matched to a gene: 9. CDR1 LNHDA and CDR2 SQIVND come from the germline V gene (reference sequence). CDR3 length: 15 amino acids. The CDR3 coding sequence is TGTGCCAGTAGTGCCCGGGACAGGGACAAATCACCCCTCCACTTT. It encodes CASSARDRDKSPLHF.

The chain links TRBV7-9 to TRBJ2-5, with 8 bases lining up with TRBD2. The CDR3 has 16 amino acids. V trimming: 5 bases; J trimming: 5 bases; junction bases outside the gene matches: 13. Per the germline V gene, CDR1 is SEHNR and CDR2 is FQNEAQ (reference sequence). CDR3 nucleotides: TGTGCCAGCAGCCCCTCCCAGCGGGGGTTCGGTGAGACCCAGTACTTC. As protein: CASSPSQRGFGETQYF.

This sequence joins TRBV27 and TRBJ1-2; a possible D gene is TRBD1 (6 bases). Germline CDR1 MNHEY, CDR2 SMNVEV (reference sequence). The CDR3 length is 13 residues. The V and J ends lost 6 bases and 2 bases respectively, with 10 bases between them. As DNA, the CDR3 is TGTGCCAGCAGGACGGACAGAAACTATGGCTACACCTTC. This gives the protein CASRTDRNYGYTF.

The genes are TRBV4-3 and TRBJ1-4; D is uncertain. V lost 4 bases to trimming and J lost 0 bases, with 9 bases between them. The germline gives CDR1 LGHNA, CDR2 YSLEER. This CDR3 contains 15 residues. CDR3: CASSRGVATNEKLFF. The CDR3 DNA reads TGCGCCAGCAGCCGCGGGGTCGCAACTAATGAAAAACTGTTTTTT.

The J gene is TRBJ1-5, the V gene TRBV6-5; D is uncertain. The germline V and J ends were trimmed by 8 bases and 0 bases, with 8 bases remaining between them. This CDR3 contains 13 residues. The germline gives CDR1 MNHEY, CDR2 SVGAGI. This CDR3 is CASVLFSNQPQHF. The CDR3 region has the DNA TGTGCCAGCGTCCTTTTTAGCAATCAGCCCCAGCATTTT.

This clone occurred once. CDR3: CSVDHRGTEAFF. The CDR3 nucleotides read TGCAGCGTTGATCACAGGGGGACTGAAGCTTTCTTT. The chain joins TRBV29-1 to TRBJ1-1; 8 bases agree with TRBD1. The J segment lost 5 bases and the V segment lost 3 bases, leaving 2 bases of the junction unmatched. The germline CDR1 and CDR2 sequences are SQVTM and ANQGSEA. CDR3 length: 12 residues.

The rearrangement joins TRBV15 to TRBJ1-6; D remains unclear. The CDR3 has 16 amino acids. Germline V gene lookup returns CDR1 LNHNV and CDR2 YYDKDF (reference sequence). Trimming took 5 bases from V and 4 from J, leaving 15 bases between them. In DNA form, the CDR3 reads TGTGCCACCAGCCCGAGGGAGATTAGTTATAATTCACCCCTCCACTTT. It encodes CATSPREISYNSPLHF.

The chain's CDR3 is CASSRSGTGKQYGYTF. CDR3 DNA: TGTGCCAGCAGCCGCTCCGGGACAGGGAAACAATATGGCTACACCTTC. This sequence joins TRBV14 and TRBJ1-2; TRBD1 agrees at 9 bases. CDR1 SGHDN and CDR2 FVKESK come from the germline V gene. J lost 5 bases, V lost 4 bases, and 11 bases had no gene match. The CDR3 runs to 16 residues. Looking up the rest from reference TRBV14 and TRBJ1-2 gives the full variable domain: EAGVTQFPSHSVIEKGQTVTLRCDPISGHDNLYWYRRVMGKEIKFLLHFVKESKQDESGMPNNRFLAERTGGTYSTLKVQPAELEDSGVYFCASSRSGTGKQYGYTFGSGTRLTVV.

The chain has TRBV5-1 and TRBJ1-1; 7 bases are shared with TRBD1. Trimming took 0 bases from V and 1 from J; bases not matched to a gene: 18. In germline, CDR1 is SGHRS, CDR2 YFSETQ. This CDR3 contains 20 residues. CDR3 region: CASSLGLISMTGKWNTEAFF. CDR3 coding DNA: TGCGCCAGCAGCTTGGGTCTTATATCGATGACAGGGAAGTGGAACACTGAAGCTTTCTTT.

The chain has TRBV5-1 and TRBJ1-5; 7 bases agree with TRBD1. Germline V gene lookup returns CDR1 SGHRS and CDR2 YFSETQ. Trimming removed 2 bases from V and 6 bases from J; junction bases left unmatched: 2. This CDR3 comprises 13 residues. DNA for the CDR3: TGCGCCAGCAGCTTCCAGGGGGGTCAGCCCCAGCATTTT. It encodes CASSFQGGQPQHF.